The 26 T cell receptor beta chains listed next were all sequenced from one sample in a study of T cell responses to AZD1222 COVID-19 vaccine. Using immunoSEQ multiplex PCR, the repertoire was profiled, and TCRdb retains in-frame clones only, with some absent. The sample lists 84,000 or so clones, about 85% occurring once. The sample was peripheral blood, taken on day 0 of AZD1222 vaccination. These TCRs come from an adult in good health.

V and J are TRBV3-1 (or the pseudogene TRBV3-2) and TRBJ2-1; TRBD2 might be the D (5 bases). Germline V gene data show CDR1 as LGHDT and CDR2 as YNNKEL (reference sequence). V lost 0 bases and J 3 bases, leaving 12 bases between the germline ends. This CDR3 is 16 amino acids long. In nucleotides, the CDR3 is TGTGCCAGCAGCCAAGATCAGCAGCGGATCTACAATGAGCAGTTCTTC. It encodes CASSQDQQRIYNEQFF.

The V call is TRBV6-5, the J call TRBJ1-1; D is unresolved. Germline V gives CDR1 MNHEY, CDR2 SVGAGI. The CDR3 length is 13 residues. Trimming took off 6 bases at V and 3 bases at J, with 11 bases between the two ends. The DNA of the CDR3 is TGTGCCAGCAGCCTCGGGGAGGACACTGAAGCTTTCTTT. Translation: CASSLGEDTEAFF.

The chain couples TRBV5-4 to TRBJ1-4; 10 bases are shared with TRBD1. CDR3 length equals 19 residues. V trimming: 1 base; J trimming: 3 bases; junction bases outside the gene matches: 12. The germline V gene encodes CDR1 SGHNT and CDR2 YYREEE (reference sequence). The DNA of the CDR3 is TGTGCCAGCAGCTTGAGGACAGGGGGAAGGGGTGCGGCTAATGAAAAACTGTTTTTT. It specifies CASSLRTGGRGAANEKLFF.

This chain joins TRBV29-1 and TRBJ1-2; D is perhaps TRBD1 (5 bases). Germline V gene sequence: CDR1 SQVTM, CDR2 ANQGSEA. V lost 4 bases to trimming and J lost 7 bases, with 10 bases between them. The CDR3 runs 11 residues. The CDR3: CSVVQGRGYTF. In DNA, the CDR3 is TGCAGCGTTGTGCAGGGCCGTGGCTACACCTTC.

V and J are TRBV30 and TRBJ1-2; D is possibly TRBD1 (6 bases). CDR1 GTSNPN and CDR2 SVGIG come from the germline V gene (reference sequence). V dropped 0 bases and J dropped 4 bases, with 9 bases sitting between them. CDR3 length: 13 amino acids. This CDR3 is CAWSVQGSYGYTF. Written as DNA, the CDR3 is TGTGCCTGGAGTGTACAGGGTAGCTATGGCTACACCTTC.

The chain uses TRBV7-2 and TRBJ2-3; maybe TRBD2 (6 bases). Germline-derived CDR1 and CDR2 are SGHTA and FQGNSA. The ends were cut back, 2 bases at V and 7 bases at J, with 16 bases in the middle. There are 15 residues in the CDR3. The CDR3 nucleotides are TGTGCCAGCAGCTTATCGTTGGGGACTTCTAATACGCAGTATTTT. Protein sequence: CASSLSLGTSNTQYF. The variable domain in full, with the rest retrieved from reference TRBV7-2 and TRBJ2-3, is GAGVSQSPSNKVTEKGKDVELRCDPISGHTALYWYRQSLGQGLEFLIYFQGNSAPDKSGLPSDRFSAERTGGSVSTLTIQRTQQEDSAVYLCASSLSLGTSNTQYFGPGTRLTVL.

This chain links TRBV6-5 with TRBJ1-1; possibly TRBD1 for D (6 bases). Germline V lookup: CDR1 MNHEY, CDR2 SVGAGI. CDR3 length: 15 amino acids. The V and J ends lost 0 bases and 2 bases respectively, with 10 bases between them. This chain's CDR3 is CASSYSRQDNTEAFF. The CDR3 bases are TGTGCCAGCAGTTACTCGAGACAGGACAACACTGAAGCTTTCTTT.

The rearrangement joins TRBV10-2 to TRBJ1-2; TRBD1 might be the D (5 bases). V was trimmed by 10 bases and J by 2 bases, leaving 14 bases between them. Germline loops: CDR1 WSHSY, CDR2 SAAADI. The CDR3 is made up of 13 amino acids. The CDR3, as DNA: TGCGCCACCTCCCGCGGGACCAACTATGGCTACACCTTC. Its translation: CATSRGTNYGYTF.

The rearrangement joins TRBV14 to TRBJ2-3; D is uncertain. The germline CDR1 and CDR2 sequences are SGHDN and FVKESK. The CDR3 has 16 amino acids. Trimming stripped 0 bases from V and 1 base from J, with 11 bases between. CDR3 sequence reads: CASSQDLGWGTDTQYF. The CDR3 bases are TGTGCCAGCAGCCAAGATCTGGGTTGGGGCACAGATACGCAGTATTTT.

This chain links TRBV4-1 with TRBJ2-1, with D perhaps matching TRBD1 (7 bases). This CDR3 region has 15 residues. Per germline, CDR1 MGHRA and CDR2 YSYEKL. V was trimmed by 1 base and J by 4 bases, leaving 11 bases between them. This CDR3 is CASSQGPGGYNEQFF. The DNA of the CDR3 is TGCGCCAGCAGCCAAGGCCCAGGGGGGTACAATGAGCAGTTCTTC.

This rearrangement joins TRBV7-3 to TRBJ2-3, with a possible D match to TRBD2 (5 bases). The CDR3 runs 16 residues. Trimming shortened V by 2 bases and J by 0 bases, and 12 bases separated the two germline ends. Germline-derived CDR1 and CDR2 are SGHTA and FQGTGA. The CDR3 loop is CASSLDARTSTDTQYF. CDR3 bases: TGTGCCAGCAGCTTAGATGCGCGGACTAGCACAGATACGCAGTATTTT. The full variable domain, in which reference TRBV7-3 and TRBJ2-3 provide the parts outside the CDR3, is GAGVSQTPSNKVTEKGKYVELRCDPISGHTALYWYRQSLGQGPEFLIYFQGTGAADDSGLPNDRFFAVRPEGSVSTLKIQRTERGDSAVYLCASSLDARTSTDTQYFGPGTRLTVL.

This clone was detected only a few times. The V and J genes are TRBV19 and TRBJ1-1, with TRBD1 as a possible D gene (5 bases). The CDR3 consists of 15 residues. Germline V gives CDR1 LNHDA, CDR2 SQIVND (reference sequence). The V end was cut by 4 bases, the J end by 1 base, with 13 bases between. Here the CDR3 reads CASSRGLEGNTEAFF. DNA for the CDR3: TGTGCCAGTAGTAGGGGCCTCGAGGGGAACACTGAAGCTTTCTTT. The entire variable domain, with the rest obtained from reference TRBV19 and TRBJ1-1, is as follows: DGGITQSPKYLFRKEGQNVTLSCEQNLNHDAMYWYRQDPGQGLRLIYYSQIVNDFQKGDIAEGYSVSREKKESFPLTVTSAQKNPTAFYLCASSRGLEGNTEAFFGQGTRLTVV.

V is TRBV6-5 and J is TRBJ2-2; D remains unclear. Germline values: CDR1 MNHEY, CDR2 SVGAGI. The V end was cut by 2 bases, the J end by 2 bases, with 12 bases between. This CDR3 is 16 amino acids long. In DNA form, the CDR3 reads TGTGCCAGCAGTTACGGAACAGTAACTAACACCGGGGAGCTGTTTTTT. This sequence encodes CASSYGTVTNTGELFF.

The chain recombines TRBV2 with TRBJ2-7, with 8 bases fitting TRBD1. CDR3 length: 12 residues. Germline V gene data show CDR1 as SNHLY and CDR2 as FYNNEI. V shed 6 bases, J shed 5 bases, and the junction held 3 bases outside the gene matches. In DNA, the CDR3 is TGTGCCAGCAGGGACAGGGTCCACGAGCAGTACTTC. As protein: CASRDRVHEQYF.

The chain employs TRBV19 and TRBJ2-4; TRBD2 is a possible D gene (5 bases). Germline V gives CDR1 LNHDA, CDR2 SQIVND (reference sequence). Between the trimmed V and J ends, which lost 7 bases and 3 bases, there was a span of 10 bases. The length of the CDR3 is 13 residues. CDR3 region: CASKEDGKNIQYF. The CDR3 DNA sequence: TGTGCCAGTAAGGAGGATGGCAAAAACATTCAGTACTTC.

This clone was counted a few times. The rearrangement joins TRBV6-6 to TRBJ1-2, with 11 bases aligning to TRBD1. The ends lost 6 bases at V and 6 bases at J; junction bases unmatched: 9. Germline CDR1 and CDR2: MNHNY and SVGAGI (reference sequence). CDR3 length: 15 amino acids. Written as DNA, the CDR3 is TGTGCCAGCAGGTGGACAGGGGGCGCTGAGGATGGCTACACCTTC. Its translation: CASRWTGGAEDGYTF.

The V gene is TRBV11-2, the J gene TRBJ2-5; no definite D call. CDR1 SGHAT and CDR2 FQNNGV come from the germline V gene. CDR3 length: 13 amino acids. V was pared by 5 bases and J by 4 bases, with 11 bases between. CDR3 bases: TGTGCCAGCAGCCCGTCCCAGGCAGAGACCCAGTACTTC. Amino acids: CASSPSQAETQYF.

A few counts support this clone. The chain links TRBV6-4 to TRBJ1-1; no clear D gene. CDR1 is MRHNA, CDR2 SNTAGT, per germline. This CDR3 region has 13 residues. The V end was cut by 4 bases, the J end by 7 bases, with 13 bases between. Here the CDR3 reads CASSARVEGEAFF. CDR3 nucleotides: TGTGCCAGCAGTGCCCGGGTTGAGGGTGAAGCTTTCTTT.

J is TRBJ2-1 and V is TRBV7-2; 9 bases line up with TRBD2. The CDR3 spans 16 residues. Germline CDR1 SGHTA, CDR2 FQGNSA. The J segment lost 4 bases and the V segment lost 3 bases, leaving 7 bases of the junction unmatched. Here the CDR3 DNA reads TGTGCCAGCAGCTTGGGGCCTAGCGGGGCATACAATGAGCAGTTCTTC. Translated: CASSLGPSGAYNEQFF.

V is TRBV5-1 and J is TRBJ1-2, with D possibly matching TRBD1 (5 bases). V was clipped by 2 bases and J by 8 bases, with 16 bases between them. Germline loops: CDR1 SGHRS, CDR2 YFSETQ. CDR3 length: 14 residues. The CDR3 here is CASSFPLGGEGYTF. CDR3 in DNA: TGCGCCAGCAGCTTCCCCCTGGGGGGAGAGGGCTACACCTTC.

The chain recombines TRBV7-6 with TRBJ1-1; D unclear. V dropped 5 bases and J dropped 4 bases, with 14 bases sitting between them. The CDR3 loop spans 14 amino acids. Germline CDR1 SGHVS, CDR2 FNYEAQ. CDR3 coding DNA: TGTGCCAGCAGCCTCACCGAGGAGGGCACTGAAGCTTTCTTT. This gives the protein CASSLTEEGTEAFF.

V is TRBV4-2 and J is TRBJ2-2; 8 positions match TRBD1. Germline V gene data show CDR1 as LGHNA and CDR2 as YNFKEQ. V lost 6 bases, J lost 6 bases, and 12 bases stayed unmatched. This CDR3 is 16 amino acids long. The CDR3 bases are TGTGCCAGCAGGAATACTCCGGCACAGGGGGCCGGGGAGCTGTTTTTT. Encoded protein: CASRNTPAQGAGELFF.

This clone was observed a single time. The V and J genes are TRBV11-2 and TRBJ2-2, with 8 bases lining up with TRBD2. Trimming cost V 5 bases and J 5 bases; bases outside gene matches: 13. Germline-derived CDR1 and CDR2 are SGHAT and FQNNGV. This CDR3 comprises 17 residues. The CDR3 here is CASSGQLLAGRTGELFF. CDR3 nucleotide sequence: TGTGCCAGCAGCGGTCAACTTCTAGCGGGCCGAACCGGGGAGCTGTTTTTT.

The chain combines TRBV6-6 with TRBJ2-1; 8 bases align to TRBD2. The germline V gene encodes CDR1 MNHNY and CDR2 SVGAGI (reference sequence). The CDR3 contains 17 residues. V lost 6 bases to trimming and J lost 8 bases; unmatched junction nucleotides: 18. Here the CDR3 reads CASSRPGSGSSRYEQFF. The CDR3 DNA reads as TGTGCCAGCAGCCGACCGGGGAGCGGGAGCTCCAGATATGAGCAGTTCTTC.

This clone was seen a few times. J is TRBJ2-7 and V is TRBV27; D is undetermined. Germline V gene lookup returns CDR1 MNHEY and CDR2 SMNVEV (reference sequence). Between the trimmed V and J ends, which lost 0 bases and 0 bases, there was a span of 15 bases. The CDR3 is made up of 17 amino acids. CDR3 sequence: CASSLSTSSWSSYEQYF. The CDR3 DNA reads TGTGCCAGCAGTTTATCGACGTCTAGTTGGAGCTCCTACGAGCAGTACTTC.

The rearrangement joins TRBV3-1 (or the pseudogene TRBV3-2) to TRBJ1-2; D is undetermined. This CDR3 is built from 14 residues. Germline loops: CDR1 LGHDT, CDR2 YNNKEL (reference sequence). V lost 8 bases and J lost 1, with 14 bases in between. The CDR3 loop reads CASAETPFNYGYTF. CDR3 DNA: TGTGCCAGCGCCGAAACCCCTTTTAACTATGGCTACACCTTC.